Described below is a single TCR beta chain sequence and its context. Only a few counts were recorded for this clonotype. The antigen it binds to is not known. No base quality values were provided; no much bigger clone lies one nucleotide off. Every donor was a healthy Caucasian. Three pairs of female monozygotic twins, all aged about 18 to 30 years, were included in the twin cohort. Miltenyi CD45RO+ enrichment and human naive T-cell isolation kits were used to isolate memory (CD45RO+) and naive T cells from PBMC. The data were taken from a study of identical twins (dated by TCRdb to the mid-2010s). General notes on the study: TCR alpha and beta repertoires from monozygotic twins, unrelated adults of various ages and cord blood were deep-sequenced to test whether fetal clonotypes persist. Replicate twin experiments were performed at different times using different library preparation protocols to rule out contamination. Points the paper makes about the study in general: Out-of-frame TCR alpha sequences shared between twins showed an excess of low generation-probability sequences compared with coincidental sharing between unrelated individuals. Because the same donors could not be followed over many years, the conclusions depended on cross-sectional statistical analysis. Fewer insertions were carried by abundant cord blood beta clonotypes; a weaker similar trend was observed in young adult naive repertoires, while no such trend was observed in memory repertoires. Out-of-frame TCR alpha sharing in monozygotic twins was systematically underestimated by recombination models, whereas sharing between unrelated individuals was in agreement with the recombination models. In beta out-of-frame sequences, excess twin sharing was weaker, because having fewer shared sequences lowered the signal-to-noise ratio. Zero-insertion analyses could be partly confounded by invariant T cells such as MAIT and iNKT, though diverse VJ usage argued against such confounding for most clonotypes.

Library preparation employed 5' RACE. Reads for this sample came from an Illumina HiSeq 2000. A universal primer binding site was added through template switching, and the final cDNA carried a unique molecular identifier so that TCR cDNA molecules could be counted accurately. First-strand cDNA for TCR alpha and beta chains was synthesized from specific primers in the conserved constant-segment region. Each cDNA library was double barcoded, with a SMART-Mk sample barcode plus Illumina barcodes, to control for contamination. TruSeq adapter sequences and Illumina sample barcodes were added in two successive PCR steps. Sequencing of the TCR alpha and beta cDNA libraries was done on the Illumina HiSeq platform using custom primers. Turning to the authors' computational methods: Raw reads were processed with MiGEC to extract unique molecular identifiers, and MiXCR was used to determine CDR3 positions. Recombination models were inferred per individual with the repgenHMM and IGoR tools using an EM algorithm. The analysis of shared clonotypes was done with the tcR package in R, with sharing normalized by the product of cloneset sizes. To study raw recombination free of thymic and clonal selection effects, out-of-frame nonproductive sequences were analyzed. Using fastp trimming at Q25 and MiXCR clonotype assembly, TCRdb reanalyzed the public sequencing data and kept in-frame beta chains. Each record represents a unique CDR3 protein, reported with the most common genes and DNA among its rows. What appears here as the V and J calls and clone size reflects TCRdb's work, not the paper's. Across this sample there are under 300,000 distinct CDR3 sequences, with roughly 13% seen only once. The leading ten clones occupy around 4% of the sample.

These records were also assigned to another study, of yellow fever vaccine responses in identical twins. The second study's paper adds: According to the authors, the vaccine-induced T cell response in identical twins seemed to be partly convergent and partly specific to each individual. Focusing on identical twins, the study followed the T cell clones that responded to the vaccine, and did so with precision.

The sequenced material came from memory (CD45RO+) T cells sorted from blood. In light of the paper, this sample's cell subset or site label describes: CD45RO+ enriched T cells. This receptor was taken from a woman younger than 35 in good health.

The CDR3 here reads CASGGGSSGRTDTQYF. The nucleotide sequence is TGTGCCAGCGGGGGCGGGTCTAGCGGGCGCACAGATACGCAGTATTTT. Recombination joined TRBV7-8 with TRBJ2-3; 8 central bases correspond to TRBD2. From the cysteine up to the phenylalanine, the CDR3 has a length of 16 residues. Only CDR3 DNA is held: 48 bases, read in frame from base 1. Looking up the germline V gene yields CDR1 SGHVS and CDR2 FQNEAQ. Ends trimmed: V by 8 bases, J by 1 base; bases unmatched to a gene: 11.